This TCR beta chain was sequenced in a study of regulatory T cells in long-lasting Graves disease. Time point described: newly diagnosed GD, antithyroid drugs for less than 3 months. The TCR library was made from RNA that had been extracted from PBMCs in TRIzol. This clonotype has ten or more counts. V lost 5 bases to trimming and J lost 6 bases; unmatched junction nucleotides: 7. The CDR3 is made up of 14 amino acids. Germline CDR1 reads GTSNPN; CDR2 reads SVGIG (reference sequence). CDR3-region Arm-PCR and iRepertoire HTBI primers produced the TCR beta libraries. TCRdb itself ran the multiplex PCR reads through MiXCR, one entry per CDR3 protein. The top ten hold approximately 10% of the sample, which has 200,000 to 250,000 distinct CDR3 sequences, approximately 19% seen once. The sample was also linked to a second study, of T cells in Graves' hyperthyroidism and ophthalmopathy.

Here the sequenced sample was peripheral blood mononuclear cells (PBMCs), taken at new diagnosis, from a patient treated with antithyroid drugs. The receptor comes from a woman between 25 and 40 years old with Graves disease. The chain joins TRBV30 to TRBJ2-7; the match to TRBD2 covers 13 bases. CDR3 loop: CAWETSGGGGEQYF. The CDR3 DNA follows: TGTGCCTGGGAAACTAGCGGGGGGGGGGGCGAGCAGTACTTC.